This T cell receptor beta chain was retrieved from a study of cytomegalovirus exposure and HLA in healthy donors. Overall study findings and caveats: As a later analysis showed, a missense DCLRE1C variant was linked to trimming of TCR beta V- and J-genes. Reportedly, a later analysis found an Asian-associated ancestry cluster had fewer N-insertions than the roughly 700-donor mean.

Donors likely had unrecorded immune exposures despite being nominally healthy when sampled. This clone was seen a handful of times. As yet, its antigen is unknown. The PCR ran on 60 Vbeta and 13 Jbeta primers. Produced via immunoSEQ multiplex PCR; TCRdb's table is partial and in-frame only. The table includes over 150,000 clones, around 79% detected once. The CDR3 loop spans 11 amino acids. Looked up from germline, CDR1 is DFQATT and CDR2 is SNEGSKA (reference sequence). V was clipped by 0 bases and J by 4 bases, with 4 bases between them. The J gene is TRBJ2-7, the V gene TRBV20-1; D not certain. Material for sequencing was PBMCs. The origin of this receptor is a man younger than 30 in good health and CMV-seronegative. CDR3 amino acids: CSARDAYEQYF. Written as DNA, the CDR3 is TGCAGTGCTAGAGATGCGTACGAGCAGTACTTC.